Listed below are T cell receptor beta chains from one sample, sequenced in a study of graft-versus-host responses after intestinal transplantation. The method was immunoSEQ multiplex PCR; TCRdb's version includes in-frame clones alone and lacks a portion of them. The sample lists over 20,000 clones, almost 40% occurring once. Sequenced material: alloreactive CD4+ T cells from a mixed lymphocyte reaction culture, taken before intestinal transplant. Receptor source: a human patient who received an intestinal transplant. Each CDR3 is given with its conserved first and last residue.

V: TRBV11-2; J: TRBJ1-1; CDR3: CASSLLTEAFF
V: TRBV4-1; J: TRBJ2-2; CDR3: CASSQEWTLYTGELFF
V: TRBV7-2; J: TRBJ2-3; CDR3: CASSFDRGKDTQYF
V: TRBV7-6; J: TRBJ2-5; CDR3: CASSRTGATQETQYF
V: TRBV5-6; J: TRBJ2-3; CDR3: CASSTLGERPGTDTQYF
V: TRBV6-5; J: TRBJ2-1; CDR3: CASSYSGTSQNNEQFF
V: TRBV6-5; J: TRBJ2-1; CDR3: CASSFRGANEQFF
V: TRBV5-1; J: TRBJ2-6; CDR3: CASSPGAGGPGANVLTF
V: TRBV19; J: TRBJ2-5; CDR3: CASSIASGETQYF
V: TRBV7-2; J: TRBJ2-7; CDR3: CASSFLGRAYEQYF
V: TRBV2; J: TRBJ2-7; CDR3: CASRKGRDNLHEQYF
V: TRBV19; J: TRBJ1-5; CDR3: CASSRGNQPQHF
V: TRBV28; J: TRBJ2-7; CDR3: CASSSSDGQGALYEQYF
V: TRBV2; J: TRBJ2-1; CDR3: CASSSGTRYNEQFF
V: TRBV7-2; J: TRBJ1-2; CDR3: CASSLGGTGKYGYTF
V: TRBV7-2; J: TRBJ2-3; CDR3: CASSLQDTQYF
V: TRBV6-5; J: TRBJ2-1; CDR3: CASSYAGQGAIEQFF
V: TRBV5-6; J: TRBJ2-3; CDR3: CASRPGTVTDTQYF
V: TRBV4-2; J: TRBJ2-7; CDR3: CASSPPGQGATRF
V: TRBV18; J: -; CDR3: CASSPTLFEQYF
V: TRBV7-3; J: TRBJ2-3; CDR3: CASSSLAGGSTDTQYF
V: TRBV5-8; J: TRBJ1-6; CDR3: CASSYTGRSPLHF
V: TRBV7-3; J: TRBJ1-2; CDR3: CASSSGQGYGYTF
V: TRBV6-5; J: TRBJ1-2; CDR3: CASSTGFGYTF
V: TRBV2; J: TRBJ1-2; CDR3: CARSTVYNYGYTF
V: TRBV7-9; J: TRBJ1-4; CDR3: CASSLEGTFNEKLFF
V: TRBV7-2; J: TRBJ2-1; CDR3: CASSLAGGTYNEQFF
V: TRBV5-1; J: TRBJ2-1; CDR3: CASSFPGTGSLDNEQFF
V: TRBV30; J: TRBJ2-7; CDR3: CAWSAPPGAYEQYF
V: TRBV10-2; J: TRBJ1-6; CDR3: CASSQAGGYSPLHF
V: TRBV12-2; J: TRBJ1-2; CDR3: CASRPVLWTANYGYTF
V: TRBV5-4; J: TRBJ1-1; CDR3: CASSWGGNSNTEAFF
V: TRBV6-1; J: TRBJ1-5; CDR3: CASLPEGEGIQPQHF